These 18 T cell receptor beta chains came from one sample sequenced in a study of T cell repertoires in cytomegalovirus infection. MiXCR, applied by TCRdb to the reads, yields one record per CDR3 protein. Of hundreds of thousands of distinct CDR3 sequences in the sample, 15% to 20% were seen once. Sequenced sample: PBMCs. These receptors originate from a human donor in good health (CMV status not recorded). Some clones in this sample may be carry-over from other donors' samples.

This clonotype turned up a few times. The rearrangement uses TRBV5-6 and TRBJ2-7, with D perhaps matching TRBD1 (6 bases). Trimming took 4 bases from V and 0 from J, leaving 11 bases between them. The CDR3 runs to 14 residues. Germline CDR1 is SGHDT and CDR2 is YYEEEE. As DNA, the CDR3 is TGTGCCAGCAGCCCTTGGGACAACTCCTACGAGCAGTACTTC. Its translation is CASSPWDNSYEQYF.

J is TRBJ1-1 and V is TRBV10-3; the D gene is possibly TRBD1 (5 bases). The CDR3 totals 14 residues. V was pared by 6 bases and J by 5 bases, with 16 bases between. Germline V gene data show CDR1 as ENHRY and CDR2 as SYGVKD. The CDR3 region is CAIRPGHDGTEAFF. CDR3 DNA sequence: TGTGCCATCAGGCCAGGGCATGACGGAACTGAAGCTTTCTTT.

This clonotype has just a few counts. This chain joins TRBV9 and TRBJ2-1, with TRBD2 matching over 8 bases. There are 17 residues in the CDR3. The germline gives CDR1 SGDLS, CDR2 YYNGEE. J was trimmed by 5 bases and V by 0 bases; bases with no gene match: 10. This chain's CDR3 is CASSVALAGGLNNEQFF. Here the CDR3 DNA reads TGTGCCAGCAGCGTAGCTCTCGCGGGAGGACTCAACAATGAGCAGTTCTTC.

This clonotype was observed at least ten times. The CDR3 region has the DNA TGTGCCAGCACCAGAGACGGGGCCTATGGAAACACCATATATTTT. It is translated as CASTRDGAYGNTIYF. This sequence joins TRBV2 and TRBJ1-3, with D possibly being TRBD1 (5 bases). CDR3 length equals 15 residues. V was clipped by 7 bases and J by 3 bases, with 16 bases between them. Looked up from germline, CDR1 is SNHLY and CDR2 is FYNNEI.

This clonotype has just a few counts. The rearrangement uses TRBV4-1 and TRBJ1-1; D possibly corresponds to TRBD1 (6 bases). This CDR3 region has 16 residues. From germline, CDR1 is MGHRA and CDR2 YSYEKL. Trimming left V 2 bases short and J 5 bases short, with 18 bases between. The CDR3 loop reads CASSQPSTGSGTEAFF. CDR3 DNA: TGCGCCAGCAGCCAACCCTCCACAGGGTCCGGGACTGAAGCTTTCTTT.

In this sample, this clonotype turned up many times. The CDR3 region is CASSNRGVETQYF. The CDR3 DNA reads TGTGCCAGCAGCAATAGGGGAGTGGAGACCCAGTACTTC. This chain connects TRBV7-9 to TRBJ2-5; D may match TRBD1 or TRBD2 (5 bases each). The germline V and J ends were trimmed by 5 bases and 5 bases, with 12 bases remaining between them. Germline CDR1 is SEHNR and CDR2 is FQNEAQ (reference sequence). The length of the CDR3 is 13 residues.

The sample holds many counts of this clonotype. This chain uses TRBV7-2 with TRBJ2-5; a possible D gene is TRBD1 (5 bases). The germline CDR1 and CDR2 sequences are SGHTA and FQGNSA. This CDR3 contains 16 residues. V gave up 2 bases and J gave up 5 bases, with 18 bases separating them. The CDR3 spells CASSLKGLGQPETQYF. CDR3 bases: TGTGCCAGCAGCTTAAAGGGGTTGGGTCAACCGGAGACCCAGTACTTC.

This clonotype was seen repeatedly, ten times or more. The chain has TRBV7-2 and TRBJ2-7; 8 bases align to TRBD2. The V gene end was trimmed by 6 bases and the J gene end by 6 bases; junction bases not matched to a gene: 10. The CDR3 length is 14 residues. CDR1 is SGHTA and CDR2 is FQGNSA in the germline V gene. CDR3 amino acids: CASSPQRERSEQYF. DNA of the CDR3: TGTGCCAGCAGTCCCCAGCGGGAGCGGTCCGAGCAGTACTTC.

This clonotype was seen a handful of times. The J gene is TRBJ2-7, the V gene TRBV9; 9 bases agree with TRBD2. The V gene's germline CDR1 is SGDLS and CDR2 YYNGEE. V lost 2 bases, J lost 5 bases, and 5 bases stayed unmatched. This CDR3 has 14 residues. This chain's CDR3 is CASSVSGSPDEQYF. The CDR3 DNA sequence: TGTGCCAGCAGCGTTAGCGGGAGTCCCGACGAGCAGTACTTC.

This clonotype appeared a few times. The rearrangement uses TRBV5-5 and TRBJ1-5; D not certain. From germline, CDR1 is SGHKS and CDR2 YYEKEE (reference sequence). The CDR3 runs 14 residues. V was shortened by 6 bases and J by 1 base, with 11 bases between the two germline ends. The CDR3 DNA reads TGTGCCAGCAACTATGGGGAGAGCAATCAGCCCCAGCATTTT. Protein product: CASNYGESNQPQHF.

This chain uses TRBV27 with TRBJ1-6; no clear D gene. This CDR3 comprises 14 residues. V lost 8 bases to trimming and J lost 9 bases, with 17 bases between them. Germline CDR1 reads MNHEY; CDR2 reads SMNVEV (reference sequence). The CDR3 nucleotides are TGTGCCAGCCGCCGGTCGAGTTCTGCTTCACCCCTCCACTTT. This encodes CASRRSSSASPLHF.

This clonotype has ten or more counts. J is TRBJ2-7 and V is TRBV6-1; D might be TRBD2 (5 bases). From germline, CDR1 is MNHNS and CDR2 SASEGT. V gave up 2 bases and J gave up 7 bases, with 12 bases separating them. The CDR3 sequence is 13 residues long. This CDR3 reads CASSEFPGKEQYF. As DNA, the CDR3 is TGTGCCAGCAGTGAATTCCCGGGGAAGGAGCAGTACTTC.

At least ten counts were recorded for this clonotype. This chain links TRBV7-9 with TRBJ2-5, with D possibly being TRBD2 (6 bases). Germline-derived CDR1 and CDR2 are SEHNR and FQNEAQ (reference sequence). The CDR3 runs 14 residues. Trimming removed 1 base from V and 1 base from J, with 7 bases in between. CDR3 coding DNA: TGTGCCAGCAGCTTAGAGGGAGGCCAAGAGACCCAGTACTTC. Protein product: CASSLEGGQETQYF.

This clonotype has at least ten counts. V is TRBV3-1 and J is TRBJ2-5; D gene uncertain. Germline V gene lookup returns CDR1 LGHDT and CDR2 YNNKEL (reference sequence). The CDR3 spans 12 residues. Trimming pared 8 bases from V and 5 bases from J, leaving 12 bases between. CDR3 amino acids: CASLAHGETQYF. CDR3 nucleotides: TGTGCCAGCCTCGCCCATGGGGAGACCCAGTACTTC.

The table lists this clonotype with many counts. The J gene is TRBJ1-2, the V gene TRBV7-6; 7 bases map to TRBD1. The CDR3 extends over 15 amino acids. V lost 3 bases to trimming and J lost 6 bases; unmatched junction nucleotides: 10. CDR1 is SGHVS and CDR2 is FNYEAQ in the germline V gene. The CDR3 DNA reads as TGTGCCAGCAGCTTCCTCCCCGACAGGGCACATGGCTACACCTTC. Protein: CASSFLPDRAHGYTF.

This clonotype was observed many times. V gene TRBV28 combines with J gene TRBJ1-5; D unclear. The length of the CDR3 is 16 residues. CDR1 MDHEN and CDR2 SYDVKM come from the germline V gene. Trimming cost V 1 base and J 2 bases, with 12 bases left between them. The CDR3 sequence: CASSLSGLRGNQPQHF. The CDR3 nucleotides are TGTGCCAGCAGTTTATCAGGACTCCGAGGCAATCAGCCCCAGCATTTT.

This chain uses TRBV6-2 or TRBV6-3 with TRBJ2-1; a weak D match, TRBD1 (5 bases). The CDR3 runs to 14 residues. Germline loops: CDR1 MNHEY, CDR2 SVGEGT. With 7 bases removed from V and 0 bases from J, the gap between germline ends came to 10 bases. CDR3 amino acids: CASKGIRSYNEQFF. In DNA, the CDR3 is TGTGCCAGCAAGGGGATCCGCTCCTACAATGAGCAGTTCTTC.

The CDR3 DNA reads TGTGCCAGCAGTTACTCTTGGGACAGGCGTTATGAAAAACTGTTTTTT. Translating it yields CASSYSWDRRYEKLFF. V gene TRBV6-2 or TRBV6-3 combines with J gene TRBJ1-4; 8 nucleotides agree with TRBD1. The germline gives CDR1 MNHEY, CDR2 SVGEGT. V trimming: 0 bases; J trimming: 6 bases; junction bases outside the gene matches: 6. The CDR3 is 16 residues long.